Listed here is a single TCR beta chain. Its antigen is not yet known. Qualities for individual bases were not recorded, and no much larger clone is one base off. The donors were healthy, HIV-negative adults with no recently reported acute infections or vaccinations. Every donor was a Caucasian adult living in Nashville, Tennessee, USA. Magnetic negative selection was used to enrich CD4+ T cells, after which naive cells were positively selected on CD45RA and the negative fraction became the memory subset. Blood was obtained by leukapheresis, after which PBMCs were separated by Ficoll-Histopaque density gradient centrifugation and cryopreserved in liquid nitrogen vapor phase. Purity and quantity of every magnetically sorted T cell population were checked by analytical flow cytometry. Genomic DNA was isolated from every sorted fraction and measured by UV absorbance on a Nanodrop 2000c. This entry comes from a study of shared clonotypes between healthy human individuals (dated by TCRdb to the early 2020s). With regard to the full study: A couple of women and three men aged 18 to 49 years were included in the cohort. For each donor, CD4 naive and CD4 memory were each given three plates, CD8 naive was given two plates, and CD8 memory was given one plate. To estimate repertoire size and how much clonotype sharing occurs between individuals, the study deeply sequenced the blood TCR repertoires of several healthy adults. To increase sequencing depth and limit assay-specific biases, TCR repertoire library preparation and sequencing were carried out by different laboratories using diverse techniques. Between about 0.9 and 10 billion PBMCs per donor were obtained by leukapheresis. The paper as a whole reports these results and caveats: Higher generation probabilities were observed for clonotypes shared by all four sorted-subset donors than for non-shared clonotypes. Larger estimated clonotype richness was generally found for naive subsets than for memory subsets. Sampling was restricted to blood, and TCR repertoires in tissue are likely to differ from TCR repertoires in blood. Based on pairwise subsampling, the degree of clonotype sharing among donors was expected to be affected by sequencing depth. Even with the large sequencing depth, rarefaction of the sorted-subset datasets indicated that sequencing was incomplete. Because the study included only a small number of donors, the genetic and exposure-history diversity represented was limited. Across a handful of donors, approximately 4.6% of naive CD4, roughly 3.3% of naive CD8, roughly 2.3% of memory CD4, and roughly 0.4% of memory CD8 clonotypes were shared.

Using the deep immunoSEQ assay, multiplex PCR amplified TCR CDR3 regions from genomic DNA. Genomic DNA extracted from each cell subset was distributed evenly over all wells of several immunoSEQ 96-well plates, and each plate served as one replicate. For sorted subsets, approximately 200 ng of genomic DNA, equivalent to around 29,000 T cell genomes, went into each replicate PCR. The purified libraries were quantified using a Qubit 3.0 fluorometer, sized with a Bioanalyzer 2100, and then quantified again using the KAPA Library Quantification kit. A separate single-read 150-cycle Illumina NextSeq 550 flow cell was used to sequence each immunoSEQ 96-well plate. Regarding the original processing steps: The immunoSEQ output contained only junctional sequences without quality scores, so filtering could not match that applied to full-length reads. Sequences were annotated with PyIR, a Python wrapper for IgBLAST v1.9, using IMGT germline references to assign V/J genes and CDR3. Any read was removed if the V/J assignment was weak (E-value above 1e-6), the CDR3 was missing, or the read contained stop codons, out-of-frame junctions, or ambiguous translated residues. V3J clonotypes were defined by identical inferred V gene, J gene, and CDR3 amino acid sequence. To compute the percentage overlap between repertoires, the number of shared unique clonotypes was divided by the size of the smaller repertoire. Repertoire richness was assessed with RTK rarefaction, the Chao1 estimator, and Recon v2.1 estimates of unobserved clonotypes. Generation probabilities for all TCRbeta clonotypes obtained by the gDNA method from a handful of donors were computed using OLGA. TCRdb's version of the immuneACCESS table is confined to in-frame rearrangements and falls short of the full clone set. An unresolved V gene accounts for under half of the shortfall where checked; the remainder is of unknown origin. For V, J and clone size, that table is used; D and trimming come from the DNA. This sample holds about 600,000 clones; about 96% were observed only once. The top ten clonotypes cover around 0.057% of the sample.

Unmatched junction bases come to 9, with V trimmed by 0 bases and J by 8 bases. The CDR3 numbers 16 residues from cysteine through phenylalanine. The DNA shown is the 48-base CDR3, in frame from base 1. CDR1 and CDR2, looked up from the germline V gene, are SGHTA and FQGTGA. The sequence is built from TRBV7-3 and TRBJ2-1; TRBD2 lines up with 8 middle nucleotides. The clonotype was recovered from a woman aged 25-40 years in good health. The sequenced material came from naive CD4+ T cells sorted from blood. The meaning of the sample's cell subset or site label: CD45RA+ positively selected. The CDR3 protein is CASSLTGTSTSYEQFF. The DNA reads TGTGCCAGCAGCTTAACTGGGACTAGTACTTCGTATGAGCAGTTCTTC.